This T cell receptor (beta chain) was obtained from a study of response to subunit inactivated influenza vaccine. Study-level findings and limits: Authors suggested that a seasonal influenza vaccination recruits few new T cells each time.

TCRdb ran MiXCR on the RT-PCR reads and lists one entry per CDR3 protein. In the table there are about 180,000 distinct CDR3 sequences, around a tenth of which are singletons. This clonotype was observed many times. The antigen is undetermined. Trimming removed 4 bases at V and 5 bases at J, with 13 bases between. CDR3 length: 13 amino acids. The germline gives CDR1 SGHDT, CDR2 YYEEEE. The gene calls are TRBV5-6 and TRBJ2-7, with D perhaps matching TRBD1 or TRBD2 (5 bases each). The sample here was non-naive T cells sorted from PBMCs, taken on the day of vaccination. This receptor was obtained from a man aged 50-60 years who received an inactivated influenza vaccine. The chain's CDR3 is CASSTMGVHEQYF. CDR3 bases: TGTGCCAGCAGCACTATGGGGGTCCACGAGCAGTACTTC.